This TCR beta chain was sequenced for a study of shared T cell receptors in the human thymus. Some clones are missing from TCRdb's copy, which holds only in-frame ones; the method was immunoSEQ multiplex PCR. The table has about 660,000 clones, roughly 90% seen once. Per the germline V gene, CDR1 is MDHEN and CDR2 is SYDVKM. The CDR3 is made up of 17 amino acids. The trim removed 1 base at V and 0 bases at J, leaving 7 bases unmatched. The same data also went into a second study, on human thymus T cells. That paper states: Having surgery to correct congenital heart defects, healthy Finnish infants acted as the donors. The thymus was resected at corrective cardiac surgery. Within thymic and blood repertoires, V and J gene usage appeared to be biased. Related work found strong thymic repertoire overlap between unrelated individuals.

The chain links TRBV28 to TRBJ2-5; 8 nucleotides align to TRBD2. The source of this sequence is a boy in the first two years of life with a congenital heart defect. Sequenced sample: thymocytes. CDR3 loop: CASSLSGLADYQETQYF. Written as DNA, the CDR3 is TGTGCCAGCAGTTTATCCGGACTAGCTGATTACCAAGAGACCCAGTACTTC. Full variable domain (remainder filled in from reference TRBV28 and TRBJ2-5): DVKVTQSSRYLVKRTGEKVFLECVQDMDHENMFWYRQDPGLGLRLIYFSYDVKMKEKGDIPEGYSVSREKKERFSLILESASTNQTSMYLCASSLSGLADYQETQYFGPGTRLLVL.